The 9 T cell receptor beta chains below were found in one sample sequenced in a study of OX40 agonist ivuxolimab in advanced cancers. TCRdb's copy holds only in-frame clones and misses some; the assay was immunoSEQ multiplex PCR. The repertoire holds about 150,000 clones, with 90% to 95% as singletons. The sequencing here drew on CD4+ or CD8+ T cells sorted from blood, taken in a trial of the OX40 agonist ivuxolimab. Every receptor here comes from an adult with an advanced solid tumor such as melanoma, head and neck, liver or kidney cancer.

The rearrangement uses TRBV5-1 and TRBJ2-1, with 11 bases fitting TRBD2. The germline V gene has CDR1 SGHRS and CDR2 YFSETQ. CDR3 length equals 15 residues. V shed 3 bases, J shed 5 bases, and the junction held 4 bases outside the gene matches. CDR3 in amino acids: CASSSGLAANNEQFF. DNA for the CDR3: TGCGCCAGCAGCTCGGGACTAGCGGCGAACAATGAGCAGTTCTTC.

The chain couples TRBV5-6 to TRBJ1-5; 11 bases are a match to TRBD1. The trim removed 3 bases at V and 7 bases at J, leaving 0 bases unmatched. In germline, CDR1 is SGHDT, CDR2 YYEEEE. The CDR3 sequence is 13 residues long. Written as DNA, the CDR3 is TGTGCCAGCAGCTGGGACAGGGGGCAGCCCCAGCATTTT. Translation: CASSWDRGQPQHF.

This chain joins TRBV6-5 and TRBJ2-1; tentatively, D is TRBD1 or TRBD2 (6 bases each). With 2 bases removed from V and 2 bases from J, the gap between germline ends came to 7 bases. The length of the CDR3 is 14 residues. Germline CDR1 MNHEY, CDR2 SVGAGI. For the CDR3, the DNA is TGTGCCAGCAGTTACCGGGGGCCCTACAATGAGCAGTTCTTC. This encodes CASSYRGPYNEQFF.

V and J are TRBV6-5 and TRBJ2-1, with 8 bases matching TRBD1. This CDR3 has 14 amino acids. Trimming removed 6 bases from V and 3 bases from J; junction bases left unmatched: 4. Germline loops: CDR1 MNHEY, CDR2 SVGAGI. The CDR3 loop is CASRTGTGYNEQFF. The CDR3, as DNA: TGTGCCAGCAGAACCGGGACAGGCTACAATGAGCAGTTCTTC.

The CDR3 DNA follows: TGTGCCAGTAGTCCGTACAGGTCGGAAAACATTCAGTACTTC. This codes for CASSPYRSENIQYF. The chain employs TRBV19 and TRBJ2-4; D perhaps matches TRBD1 (5 bases). The ends were cut back, 5 bases at V and 5 bases at J, with 13 bases in the middle. The CDR3 length is 14 residues. From germline, CDR1 is LNHDA and CDR2 SQIVND (reference sequence).

CDR3 bases: TGTGCCAGCAGGCCCGGACAGTTAACCTACGAGCAGTACTTC. It specifies CASRPGQLTYEQYF. The V call is TRBV6-1, the J call TRBJ2-7; a possible D gene is TRBD1 (6 bases). V lost 6 bases, J lost 2 bases, and 14 bases lay in between. CDR3 size: 14 residues. CDR1 is MNHNS and CDR2 is SASEGT in the germline V gene.

In DNA form, the CDR3 reads TGTGCCAGCAATCGAGGCTGGAGCGGCGAGCAGTACTTC. Translation: CASNRGWSGEQYF. This chain uses TRBV6-5 with TRBJ2-7; perhaps TRBD2 as D (5 bases). The CDR3 has 13 amino acids. Germline V gene lookup returns CDR1 MNHEY and CDR2 SVGAGI. Trimming shortened V by 7 bases and J by 6 bases, and 16 bases separated the two germline ends.

Worth noting for this clone: The sample holds other DNA sequences that translate to the same CDR3. The V call is TRBV28, the J call TRBJ2-3; possible D gene TRBD2, 9 bases. The V gene lost 4 bases and the J gene lost 6 bases, with 23 bases spanning the gap. The CDR3 totals 17 residues. Per the germline V gene, CDR1 is MDHEN and CDR2 is SYDVKM. The DNA for the CDR3 is TGTGCCAGCAGTTCCCCAGGGGGCGGGAGGGCCAGGGATACGCAGTATTTT. Translated: CASSSPGGGRARDTQYF. The complete variable domain, with remaining parts taken from reference TRBV28 and TRBJ2-3, reads DVKVTQSSRYLVKRTGEKVFLECVQDMDHENMFWYRQDPGLGLRLIYFSYDVKMKEKGDIPEGYSVSREKKERFSLILESASTNQTSMYLCASSSPGGGRARDTQYFGPGTRLTVL.

The V call is TRBV11-3, the J call TRBJ2-3, with D perhaps assigned TRBD1 or TRBD2 (5 bases each). Germline loops: CDR1 SGHNT, CDR2 YENEEA. V was trimmed by 2 bases and J by 0 bases, leaving 12 bases between them. The CDR3 has 16 residues. CDR3 region: CASSLTGGTSTDTQYF. Here the CDR3 DNA reads TGTGCCAGCAGCTTAACTGGGGGTACTAGCACAGATACGCAGTATTTT.